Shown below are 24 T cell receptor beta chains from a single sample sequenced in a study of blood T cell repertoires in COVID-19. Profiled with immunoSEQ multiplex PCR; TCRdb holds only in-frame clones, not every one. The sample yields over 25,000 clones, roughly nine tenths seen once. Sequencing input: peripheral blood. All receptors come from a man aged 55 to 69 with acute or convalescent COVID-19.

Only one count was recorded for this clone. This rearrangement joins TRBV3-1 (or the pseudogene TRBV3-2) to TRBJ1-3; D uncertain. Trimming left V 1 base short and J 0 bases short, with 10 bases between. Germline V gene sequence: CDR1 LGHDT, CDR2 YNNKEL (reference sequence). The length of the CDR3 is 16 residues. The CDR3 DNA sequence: TGTGCCAGCAGCCAAGGGCGACTCACCTCTGGAAACACCATATATTTT. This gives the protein CASSQGRLTSGNTIYF.

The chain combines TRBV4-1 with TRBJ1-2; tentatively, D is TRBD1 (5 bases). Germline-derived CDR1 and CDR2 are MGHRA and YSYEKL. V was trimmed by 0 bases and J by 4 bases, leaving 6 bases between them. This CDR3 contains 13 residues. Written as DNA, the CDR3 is TGCGCCAGCAGCCAAGAGGGGCCCTATGGCTACACCTTC. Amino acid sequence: CASSQEGPYGYTF.

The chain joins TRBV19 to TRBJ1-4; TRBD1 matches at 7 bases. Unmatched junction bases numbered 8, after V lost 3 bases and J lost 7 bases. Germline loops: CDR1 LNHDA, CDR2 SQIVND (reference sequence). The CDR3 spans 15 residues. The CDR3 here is CASSMGDRVREKLFF. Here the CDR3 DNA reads TGTGCCAGTAGTATGGGCGACAGGGTACGTGAAAAACTGTTTTTT.

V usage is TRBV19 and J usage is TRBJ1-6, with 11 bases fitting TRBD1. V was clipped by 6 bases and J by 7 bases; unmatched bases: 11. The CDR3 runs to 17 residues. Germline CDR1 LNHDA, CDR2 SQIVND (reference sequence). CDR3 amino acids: CASSNPGTGGFNSPLHF. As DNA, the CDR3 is TGTGCCAGTAGCAACCCCGGGACAGGGGGTTTCAATTCACCCCTCCACTTT.

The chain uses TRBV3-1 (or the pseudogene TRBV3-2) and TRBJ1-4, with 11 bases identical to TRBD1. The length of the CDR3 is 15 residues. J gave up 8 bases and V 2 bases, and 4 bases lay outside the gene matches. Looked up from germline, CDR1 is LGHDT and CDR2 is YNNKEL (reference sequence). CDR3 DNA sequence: TGTGCCAGCAGCCAACGGGGGACAGGGGGAGAAAAACTGTTTTTT. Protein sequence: CASSQRGTGGEKLFF.

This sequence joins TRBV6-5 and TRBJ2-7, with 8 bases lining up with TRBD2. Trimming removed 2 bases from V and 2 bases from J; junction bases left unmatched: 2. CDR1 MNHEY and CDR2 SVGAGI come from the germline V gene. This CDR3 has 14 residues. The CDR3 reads CASSYLAGTYEQYF. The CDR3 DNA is TGTGCCAGCAGTTACCTAGCGGGCACCTACGAGCAGTACTTC.

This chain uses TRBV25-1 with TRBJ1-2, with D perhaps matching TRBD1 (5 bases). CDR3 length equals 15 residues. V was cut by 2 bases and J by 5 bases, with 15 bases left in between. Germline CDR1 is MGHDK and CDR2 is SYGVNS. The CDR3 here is CASSEGRGPVYGYTF. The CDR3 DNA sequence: TGTGCCAGCAGTGAAGGAAGGGGTCCTGTTTATGGCTACACCTTC.

CDR3 sequence: CASSTAGDGYTF. The CDR3 DNA follows: TGTGCCAGCAGTACTGCAGGGGATGGCTACACCTTC. The genes are TRBV6-5 and TRBJ1-2, with D maybe TRBD1 (6 bases). The CDR3 loop spans 12 amino acids. The V and J ends lost 5 bases and 6 bases respectively, with 10 bases between them. Looked up from germline, CDR1 is MNHEY and CDR2 is SVGAGI.

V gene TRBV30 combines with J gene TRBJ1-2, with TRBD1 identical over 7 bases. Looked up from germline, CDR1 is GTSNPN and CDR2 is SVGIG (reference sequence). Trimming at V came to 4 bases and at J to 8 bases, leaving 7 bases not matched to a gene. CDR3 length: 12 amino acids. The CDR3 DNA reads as TGTGCCTGGACTCGACAGGGTAGGGGCTACACCTTC. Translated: CAWTRQGRGYTF.

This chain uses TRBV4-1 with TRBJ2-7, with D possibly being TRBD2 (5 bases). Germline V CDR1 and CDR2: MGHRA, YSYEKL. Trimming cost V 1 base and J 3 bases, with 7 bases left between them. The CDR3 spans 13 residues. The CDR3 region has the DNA TGCGCCAGCAGCCAAGCCGGGGTCTACGAGCAGTACTTC. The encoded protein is CASSQAGVYEQYF.

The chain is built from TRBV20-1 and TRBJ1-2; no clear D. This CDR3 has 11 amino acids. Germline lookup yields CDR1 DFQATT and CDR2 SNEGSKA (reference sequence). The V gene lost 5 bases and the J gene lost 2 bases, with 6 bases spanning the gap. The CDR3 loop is CSAAENYGYTF. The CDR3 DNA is TGCAGTGCTGCGGAGAACTATGGCTACACCTTC.

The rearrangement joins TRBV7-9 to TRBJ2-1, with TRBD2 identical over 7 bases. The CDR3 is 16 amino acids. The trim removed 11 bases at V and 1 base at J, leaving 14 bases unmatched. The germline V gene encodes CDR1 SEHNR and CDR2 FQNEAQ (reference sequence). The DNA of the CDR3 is TGTGCCGCCGGGAACAGCGGGGTGGGTTCCTACAATGAGCAGTTCTTC. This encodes CAAGNSGVGSYNEQFF.

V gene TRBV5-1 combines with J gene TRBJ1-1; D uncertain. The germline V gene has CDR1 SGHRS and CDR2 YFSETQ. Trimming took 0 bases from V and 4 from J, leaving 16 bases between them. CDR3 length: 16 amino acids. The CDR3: CASSLAKGEGGTEAFF. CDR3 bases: TGCGCCAGCAGCTTGGCTAAGGGCGAGGGAGGCACTGAAGCTTTCTTT.

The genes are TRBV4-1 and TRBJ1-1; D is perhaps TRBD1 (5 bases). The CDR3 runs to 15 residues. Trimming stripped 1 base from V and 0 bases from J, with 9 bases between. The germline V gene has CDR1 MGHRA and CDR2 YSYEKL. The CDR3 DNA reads TGCGCCAGCAGCCAAGGACAGCTCATGAACACTGAAGCTTTCTTT. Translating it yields CASSQGQLMNTEAFF.

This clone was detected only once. The CDR3: CASRPGTSGSGGYNEQFF. The CDR3 nucleotides read TGTGCCAGCAGGCCGGGGACTAGCGGGTCTGGGGGGTACAATGAGCAGTTCTTC. The chain uses TRBV27 and TRBJ2-1, with 12 bases aligning to TRBD2. The CDR3 covers 18 residues. Germline trimming cut 6 bases from V and 4 bases from J; bases unmatched to any gene: 13. Germline V gene sequence: CDR1 MNHEY, CDR2 SMNVEV (reference sequence).

The DNA for the CDR3 is TGCGCCAGCAGCCAAGATCCCCACCGGACAGCTGGAAACACCATATATTTT. Its translation: CASSQDPHRTAGNTIYF. The genes are TRBV4-1 and TRBJ1-3, with a possible D match to TRBD1 (6 bases). Looked up from germline, CDR1 is MGHRA and CDR2 is YSYEKL. V was clipped by 0 bases and J by 2 bases, with 14 bases between them. There are 17 residues in the CDR3.

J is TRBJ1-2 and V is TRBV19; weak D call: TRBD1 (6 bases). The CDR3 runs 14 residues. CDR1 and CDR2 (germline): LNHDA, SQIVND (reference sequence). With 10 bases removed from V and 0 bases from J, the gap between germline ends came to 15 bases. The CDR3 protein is CATTADRTNYGYTF. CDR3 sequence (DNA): TGTGCCACTACGGCGGACAGAACTAACTATGGCTACACCTTC.

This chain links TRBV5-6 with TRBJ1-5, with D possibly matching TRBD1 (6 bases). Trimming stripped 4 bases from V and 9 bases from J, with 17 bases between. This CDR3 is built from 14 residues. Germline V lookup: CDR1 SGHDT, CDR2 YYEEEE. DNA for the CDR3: TGTGCCAGCAGCGACACAGGGACATCAGGGCCCCAGCATTTT. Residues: CASSDTGTSGPQHF. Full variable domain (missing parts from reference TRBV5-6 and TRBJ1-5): DAGVTQSPTHLIKTRGQQVTLRCSPKSGHDTVSWYQQALGQGPQFIFQYYEEEERQRGNFPDRFSGHQFPNYSSELNVNALLLGDSALYLCASSDTGTSGPQHFGDGTRLSIL.

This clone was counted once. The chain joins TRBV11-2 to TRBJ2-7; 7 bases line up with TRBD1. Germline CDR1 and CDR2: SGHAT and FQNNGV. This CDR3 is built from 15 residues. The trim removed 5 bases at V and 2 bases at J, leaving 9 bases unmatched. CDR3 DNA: TGTGCCAGCAGCCTAACGAGGACAGGACCCTACGAGCAGTACTTC. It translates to CASSLTRTGPYEQYF.

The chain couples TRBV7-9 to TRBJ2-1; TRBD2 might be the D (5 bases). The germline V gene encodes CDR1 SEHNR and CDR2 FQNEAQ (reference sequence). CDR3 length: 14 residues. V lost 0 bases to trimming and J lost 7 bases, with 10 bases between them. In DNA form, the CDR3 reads TGTGCCAGCAGCTTAGCGGGGAGCTTTAATGAGCAGTTCTTC. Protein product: CASSLAGSFNEQFF.

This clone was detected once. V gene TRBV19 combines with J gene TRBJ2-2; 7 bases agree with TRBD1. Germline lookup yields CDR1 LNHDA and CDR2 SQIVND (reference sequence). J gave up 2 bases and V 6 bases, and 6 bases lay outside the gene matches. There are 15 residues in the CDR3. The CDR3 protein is CASRLTGFNTGELFF. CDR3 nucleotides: TGTGCCAGTAGACTGACAGGGTTTAACACCGGGGAGCTGTTTTTT.

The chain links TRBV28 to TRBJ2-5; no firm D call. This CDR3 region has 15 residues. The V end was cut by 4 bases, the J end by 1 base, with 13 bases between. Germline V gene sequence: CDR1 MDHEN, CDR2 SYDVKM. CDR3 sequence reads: CASSSPQAVQETQYF. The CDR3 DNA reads TGTGCCAGCAGTTCCCCCCAGGCAGTCCAAGAGACCCAGTACTTC.

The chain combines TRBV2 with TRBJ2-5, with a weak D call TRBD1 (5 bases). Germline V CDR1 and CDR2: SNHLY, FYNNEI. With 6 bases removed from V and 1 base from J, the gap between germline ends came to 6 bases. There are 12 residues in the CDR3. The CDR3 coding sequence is TGTGCCAGCAGGACAGTCCAAGAGACCCAGTACTTC. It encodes CASRTVQETQYF.

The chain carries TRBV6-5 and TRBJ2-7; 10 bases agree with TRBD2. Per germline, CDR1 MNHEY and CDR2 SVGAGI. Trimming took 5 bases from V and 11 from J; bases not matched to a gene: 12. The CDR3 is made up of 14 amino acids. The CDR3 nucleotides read TGTGCCAGCAGTAGCGGGAGGGCCCAAGAGAGAAAGTACTTC. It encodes CASSSGRAQERKYF.